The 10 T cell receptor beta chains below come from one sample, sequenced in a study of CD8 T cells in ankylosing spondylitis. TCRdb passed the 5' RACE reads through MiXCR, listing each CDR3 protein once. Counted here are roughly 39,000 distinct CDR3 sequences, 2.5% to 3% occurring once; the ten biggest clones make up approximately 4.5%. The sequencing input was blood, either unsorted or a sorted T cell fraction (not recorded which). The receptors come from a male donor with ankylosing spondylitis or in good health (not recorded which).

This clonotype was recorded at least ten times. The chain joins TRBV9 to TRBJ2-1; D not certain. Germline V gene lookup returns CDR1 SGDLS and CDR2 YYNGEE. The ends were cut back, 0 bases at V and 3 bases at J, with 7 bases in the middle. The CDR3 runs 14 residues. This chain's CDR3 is CASSVGADYNEQFF. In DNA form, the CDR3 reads TGTGCCAGCAGCGTAGGGGCAGACTACAATGAGCAGTTCTTC.

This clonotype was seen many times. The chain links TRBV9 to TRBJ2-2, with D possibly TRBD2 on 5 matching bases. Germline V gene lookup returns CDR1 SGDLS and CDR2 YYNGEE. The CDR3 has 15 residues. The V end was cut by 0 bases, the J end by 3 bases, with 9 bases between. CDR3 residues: CASSVGRSDTGELFF. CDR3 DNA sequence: TGTGCCAGCAGCGTAGGTCGTAGCGACACCGGGGAGCTGTTTTTT.

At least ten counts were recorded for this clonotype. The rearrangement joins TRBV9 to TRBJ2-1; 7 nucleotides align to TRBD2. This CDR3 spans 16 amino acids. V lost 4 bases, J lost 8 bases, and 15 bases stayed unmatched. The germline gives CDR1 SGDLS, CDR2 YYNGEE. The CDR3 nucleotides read TGTGCCAGCAGCTCAGTCCGACTAGCCTTAGACGATGAGCAGTTCTTC. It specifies CASSSVRLALDDEQFF.

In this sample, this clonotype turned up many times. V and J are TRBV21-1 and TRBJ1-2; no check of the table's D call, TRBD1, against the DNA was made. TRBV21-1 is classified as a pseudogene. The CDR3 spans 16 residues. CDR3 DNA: TGTGCCAGCAGCGCTAAGCGCAGGGGGCTTACCTATGGCTACACCTTC. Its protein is CASSAKRRGLTYGYTF.

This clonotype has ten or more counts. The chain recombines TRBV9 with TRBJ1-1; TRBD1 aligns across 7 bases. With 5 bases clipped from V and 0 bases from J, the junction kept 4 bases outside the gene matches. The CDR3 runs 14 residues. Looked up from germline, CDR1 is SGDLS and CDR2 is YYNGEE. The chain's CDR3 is CASSPGQLNTEAFF. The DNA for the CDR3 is TGTGCCAGCAGTCCGGGACAGTTGAACACTGAAGCTTTCTTT.

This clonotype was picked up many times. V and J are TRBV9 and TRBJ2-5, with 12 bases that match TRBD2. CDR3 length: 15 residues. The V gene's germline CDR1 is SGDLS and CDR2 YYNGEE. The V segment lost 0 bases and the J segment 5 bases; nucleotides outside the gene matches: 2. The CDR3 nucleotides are TGTGCCAGCAGCGTAGGACTAGCGGGAGACGAGACCCAGTACTTC. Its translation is CASSVGLAGDETQYF.

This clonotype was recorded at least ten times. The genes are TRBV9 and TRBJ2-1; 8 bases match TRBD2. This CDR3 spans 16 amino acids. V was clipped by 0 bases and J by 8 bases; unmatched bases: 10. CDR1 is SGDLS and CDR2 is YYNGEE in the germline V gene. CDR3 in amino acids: CASSVGSAGGTDEQFF. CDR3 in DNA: TGTGCCAGCAGCGTAGGTTCTGCGGGAGGAACGGATGAGCAGTTCTTC.

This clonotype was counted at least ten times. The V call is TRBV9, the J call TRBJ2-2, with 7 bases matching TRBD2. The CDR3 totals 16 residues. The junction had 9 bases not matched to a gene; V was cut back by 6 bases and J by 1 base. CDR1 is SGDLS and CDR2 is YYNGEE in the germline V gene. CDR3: CASTAMASGNTGELFF. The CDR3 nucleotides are TGTGCCAGCACCGCGATGGCTAGCGGGAACACCGGGGAGCTGTTTTTT.

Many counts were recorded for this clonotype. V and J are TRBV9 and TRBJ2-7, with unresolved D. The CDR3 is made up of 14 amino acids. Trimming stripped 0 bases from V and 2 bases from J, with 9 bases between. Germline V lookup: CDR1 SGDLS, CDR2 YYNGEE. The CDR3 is CASSVDGLAYEQYF. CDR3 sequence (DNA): TGTGCCAGCAGCGTAGATGGCCTCGCCTACGAGCAGTACTTC.

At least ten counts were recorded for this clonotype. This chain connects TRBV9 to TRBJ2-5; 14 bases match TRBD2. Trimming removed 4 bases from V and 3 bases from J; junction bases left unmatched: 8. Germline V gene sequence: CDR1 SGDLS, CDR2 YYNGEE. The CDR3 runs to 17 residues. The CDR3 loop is CASSRGTSGSGEETQYF. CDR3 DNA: TGTGCCAGCAGCCGTGGGACTAGCGGGAGTGGGGAAGAGACCCAGTACTTC.